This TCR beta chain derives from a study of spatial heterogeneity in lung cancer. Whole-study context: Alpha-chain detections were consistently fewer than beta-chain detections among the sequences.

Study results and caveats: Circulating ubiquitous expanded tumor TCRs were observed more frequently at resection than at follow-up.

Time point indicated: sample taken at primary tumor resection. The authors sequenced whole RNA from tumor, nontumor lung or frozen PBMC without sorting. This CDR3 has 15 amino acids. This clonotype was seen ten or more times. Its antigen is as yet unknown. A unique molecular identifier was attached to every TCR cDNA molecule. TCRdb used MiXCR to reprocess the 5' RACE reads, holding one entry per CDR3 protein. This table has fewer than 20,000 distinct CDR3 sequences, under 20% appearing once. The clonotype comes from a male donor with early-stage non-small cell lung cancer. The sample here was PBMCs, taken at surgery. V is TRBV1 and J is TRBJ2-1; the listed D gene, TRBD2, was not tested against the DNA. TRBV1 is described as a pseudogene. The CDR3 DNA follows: TGCACCAGCAGGCAACTAGCGGGGATTAGTAATGAGCAGTTCTTC. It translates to CTSRQLAGISNEQFF.